This paragraph reports one TCR beta chain. This entry belongs to a study of shared clonotypes between healthy human individuals. Generated by immunoSEQ multiplex PCR, the TCRdb table keeps only in-frame clones and is missing some. The sample records about 2.1 million clones, 90% to 95% being singletons. Naive CD8 cells comprised CD45RO-negative, CCR7-positively selected cells, excluding terminally differentiated effector memory CD45RA+ cells. The sample was naive CD8+ T cells from PBMCs. The clonotype comes from a man between 18 and 35 years old in good health. Some clones in this sample may be carry-over from other donors' samples.

CDR3 DNA sequence: TGTGCCAGCAGGGTACAGGGAATAGGGACCTACGAGCAGTACTTC. It codes for CASRVQGIGTYEQYF. The genes are TRBV6-1 and TRBJ2-7, with D possibly being TRBD1 (6 bases). The CDR3 runs 15 residues. CDR1 MNHNS and CDR2 SASEGT come from the germline V gene. The V end was cut by 6 bases, the J end by 2 bases, with 17 bases between.